The 8 T cell receptor beta chains presented below share a single source sample, sequenced in a study of PD-1 blockade in mismatch repair-deficient tumors (dated by TCRdb to 2015 to 2018). Library generation was performed with the immunoSEQ multiplex PCR assay. What TCRdb holds here is the immuneACCESS table cut down to in-frame rearrangements. Part of the clones is not present; checked against another copy, under half of the missing clones reflect an unresolved V gene, and the others are unexplained. This sample holds some 120,000 clones; about 90% were observed only once. The ten largest make up about 10% of the sample. The source material was peripheral blood, sampled approximately 73 weeks after starting pembrolizumab. The origin of the receptors is an adult with mismatch repair-deficient cancer.

The chain recombines TRBV18 with TRBJ1-1, with D possibly matching TRBD1 (6 bases). Germline CDR1 and CDR2: KGHSH and LQKENI. The CDR3 totals 16 residues. V shed 2 bases and J shed 1 base, with 14 bases lying between them. In DNA, the CDR3 is TGTGCCAGCTCACCAGGGGGCAGGCCGGCGAACACTGAAGCTTTCTTT. Translated, it gives CASSPGGRPANTEAFF.

A single count supports this clone. The chain combines TRBV4-3 with TRBJ1-5; the match to TRBD1 covers 9 bases. The junction had 16 bases not matched to a gene; V was cut back by 4 bases and J by 0 bases. Germline assignment: CDR1 LGHNA and CDR2 YSLEER. The CDR3 is made up of 20 amino acids. The CDR3 region is CASSLDTGTGRPYSNQPQHF. The CDR3 nucleotides are TGCGCCAGCAGCCTAGACACCGGGACAGGGCGCCCCTATAGCAATCAGCCCCAGCATTTT.

The rearrangement uses TRBV30 and TRBJ2-7, with D unclear. Trimming took off 1 base at V and 1 base at J, with 8 bases between the two ends. The CDR3 has 13 amino acids. Germline CDR1 reads GTSNPN; CDR2 reads SVGIG (reference sequence). DNA of the CDR3: TGTGCCTGGAGTGACACTTTTTCCTACGAGCAGTACTTC. Translation gives CAWSDTFSYEQYF. Combining the CDR3 with reference TRBV30 and TRBJ2-7 gives the whole variable domain SQTIHQWPATLVQPVGSPLSLECTVEGTSNPNLYWYRQAAGRGLQLLFYSVGIGQISSEVPQNLSASRPQDRQFILSSKKLLLSDSGFYLCAWSDTFSYEQYFGPGTRLTVT.

This chain uses TRBV7-2 with TRBJ2-5; D might be TRBD2 (6 bases). This CDR3 region has 14 residues. Trimming removed 3 bases at V and 3 bases at J, with 11 bases between. Per the germline V gene, CDR1 is SGHTA and CDR2 is FQGNSA. The CDR3 region is CASSLGGGKETQYF. The CDR3 coding sequence is TGTGCCAGCAGCTTGGGTGGGGGGAAAGAGACCCAGTACTTC.

The table lists this clone with a few counts. The V and J genes are TRBV27 and TRBJ2-7; D is perhaps TRBD1 or TRBD2 (7 bases each). CDR1 and CDR2 from the germline V gene are MNHEY and SMNVEV (reference sequence). CDR3 length: 14 residues. V was cut by 5 bases and J by 7 bases, with 18 bases left in between. As DNA, the CDR3 is TGTGCCAGCAGTGACTACAGGGGAGGGGGGGAGCAGTACTTC. Translated, it gives CASSDYRGGGEQYF.

This rearrangement joins TRBV5-6 to TRBJ1-2, with D uncertain. CDR1 is SGHDT, CDR2 YYEEEE, per germline. V lost 6 bases, J lost 0 bases, and 12 bases lay in between. CDR3 length equals 14 residues. CDR3 protein: CASTLLLSNYGYTF. CDR3 sequence (DNA): TGTGCCAGCACCTTACTCCTTTCTAACTATGGCTACACCTTC.

This clone showed up just a few times. This chain uses TRBV28 with TRBJ1-2; D is ambiguous. V was trimmed by 6 bases and J by 2 bases, leaving 7 bases between them. CDR1 is MDHEN, CDR2 SYDVKM, per germline. CDR3 length: 12 residues. In DNA, the CDR3 is TGTGCCAGCAGACCCGGGAACTATGGCTACACCTTC. Amino acid sequence: CASRPGNYGYTF.

This clone was detected only once. V gene TRBV29-1 combines with J gene TRBJ2-1; the match to TRBD2 covers 8 bases. Losses at the gene ends were 1 base for V and 7 bases for J; bases not matched to a gene: 6. Germline values: CDR1 SQVTM, CDR2 ANQGSEA. CDR3 length equals 14 residues. CDR3 protein: CSVEGREASNEQFF. DNA for the CDR3: TGCAGCGTTGAAGGGCGGGAGGCCTCGAATGAGCAGTTCTTC.